The next 3 T cell receptor beta chains were all read from a single sample in a study of cytotoxic CD8 clonotypes in ibrutinib-treated CLL. Sequencing was performed with immunoSEQ multiplex PCR; in TCRdb, only in-frame clones are kept and a portion is missing. Of about 140,000 clones listed, 65% to 85% are singletons. This specimen was PBMCs, taken after 36 months of ibrutinib treatment. These receptor sequences come from a human donor with chronic lymphocytic leukemia.

The chain couples TRBV10-1 to TRBJ2-5; D is unresolved. Germline values: CDR1 WNHNN, CDR2 SYGVQD (reference sequence). The CDR3 contains 13 residues. Trimming stripped 4 bases from V and 7 bases from J, with 13 bases between. The CDR3 reads CASSVTSAGTQYF. Written as DNA, the CDR3 is TGCGCCAGCAGTGTTACTTCGGCCGGGACCCAGTACTTC.

The V and J genes are TRBV6-7 and TRBJ2-5; no firm D call. TRBV6-7 is an ORF for which the function is uncertain. Trimming stripped 9 bases from V and 8 bases from J, with 7 bases between. The CDR3 is made up of 9 amino acids. CDR3: CARERTQYF. The CDR3 DNA reads as TGTGCCAGAGAGAGAACCCAGTACTTC.

The chain combines TRBV18 with TRBJ1-5, with 8 nucleotides matching TRBD1. The ends lost 3 bases at V and 5 bases at J; junction bases unmatched: 9. The length of the CDR3 is 16 residues. CDR1 and CDR2 (germline): KGHSH, LQKENI. For the CDR3, the DNA is TGTGCCAGCTCACCTGGGACAGGCTTCCTTTATCAGCCCCAGCATTTT. Protein sequence: CASSPGTGFLYQPQHF.